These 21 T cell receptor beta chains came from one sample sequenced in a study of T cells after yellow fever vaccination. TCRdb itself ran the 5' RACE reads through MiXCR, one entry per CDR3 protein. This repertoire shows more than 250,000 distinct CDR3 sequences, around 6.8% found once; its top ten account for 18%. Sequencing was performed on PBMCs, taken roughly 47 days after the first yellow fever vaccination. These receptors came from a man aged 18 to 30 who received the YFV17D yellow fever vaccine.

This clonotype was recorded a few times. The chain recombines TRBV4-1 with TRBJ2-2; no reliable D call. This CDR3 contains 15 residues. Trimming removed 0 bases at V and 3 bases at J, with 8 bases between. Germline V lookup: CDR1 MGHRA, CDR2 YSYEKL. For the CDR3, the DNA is TGCGCCAGCAGCCAAGACCCCTCCGACACCGGGGAGCTGTTTTTT. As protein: CASSQDPSDTGELFF.

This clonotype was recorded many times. CDR3 sequence reads: CASSIWGYTGELFF. The DNA for the CDR3 is TGTGCCAGTAGTATATGGGGGTACACCGGGGAGCTGTTTTTT. The chain uses TRBV19 and TRBJ2-2; perhaps D is TRBD1 or TRBD2 (5 bases each). The CDR3 is made up of 14 amino acids. The V gene's germline CDR1 is LNHDA and CDR2 SQIVND (reference sequence). V lost 2 bases and J 3 bases, leaving 7 bases between the germline ends.

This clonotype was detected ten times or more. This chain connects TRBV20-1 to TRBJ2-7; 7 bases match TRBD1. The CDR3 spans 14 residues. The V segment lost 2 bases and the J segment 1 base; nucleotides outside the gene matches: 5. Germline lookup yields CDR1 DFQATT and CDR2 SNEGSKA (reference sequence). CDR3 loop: CSARLQGESYEQYF. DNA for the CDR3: TGCAGTGCTAGACTCCAGGGGGAATCCTACGAGCAGTACTTC.

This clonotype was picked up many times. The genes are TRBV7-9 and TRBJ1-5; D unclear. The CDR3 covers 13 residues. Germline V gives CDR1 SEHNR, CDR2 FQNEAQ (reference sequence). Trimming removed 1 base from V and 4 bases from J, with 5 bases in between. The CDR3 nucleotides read TGTGCCAGCAGCTTAGTGGGGAATCAGCCCCAGCATTTT. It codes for CASSLVGNQPQHF.

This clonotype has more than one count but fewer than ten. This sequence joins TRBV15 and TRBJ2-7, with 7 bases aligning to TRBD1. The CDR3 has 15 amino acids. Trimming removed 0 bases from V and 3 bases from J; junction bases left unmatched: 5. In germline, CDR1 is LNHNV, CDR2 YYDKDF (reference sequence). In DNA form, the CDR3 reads TGTGCCACCAGCAGAGATAAGGCAGGGGGCTACGAGCAGTACGTC. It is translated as CATSRDKAGGYEQYV.

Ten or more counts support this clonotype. CDR3 amino acids: CASRGQTRYETQYF. CDR3 nucleotides: TGTGCCAGCAGGGGACAGACCCGATACGAGACCCAGTACTTC. The rearrangement links TRBV12-3 or TRBV12-4 to TRBJ2-5, with TRBD1 matching over 7 bases. This CDR3 contains 14 residues. V dropped 6 bases and J dropped 5; count of bases not matched to a gene: 9.

The CDR3 is CASSVGSPSRDYNEQFF. For the CDR3, the DNA is TGTGCCAGCAGCGTAGGGAGCCCCTCGAGGGACTACAATGAGCAGTTCTTC. The chain recombines TRBV9 with TRBJ2-1, with D tentatively TRBD2 (5 bases). CDR1 SGDLS and CDR2 YYNGEE come from the germline V gene. The CDR3 contains 17 residues. Between the trimmed V and J ends, which lost 0 bases and 3 bases, there was a span of 16 bases.

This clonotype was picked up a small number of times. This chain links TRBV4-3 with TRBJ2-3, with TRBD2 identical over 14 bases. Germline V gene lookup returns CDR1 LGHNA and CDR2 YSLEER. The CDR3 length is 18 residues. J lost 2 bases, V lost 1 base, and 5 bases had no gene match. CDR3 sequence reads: CASSQGTSGGSITDTQYF. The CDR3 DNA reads TGCGCCAGCAGCCAAGGGACTAGCGGGGGGTCGATCACAGATACGCAGTATTTT.

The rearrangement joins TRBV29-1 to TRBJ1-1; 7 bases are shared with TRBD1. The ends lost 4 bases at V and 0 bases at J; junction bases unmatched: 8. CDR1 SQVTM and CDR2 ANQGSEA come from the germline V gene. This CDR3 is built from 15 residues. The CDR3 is CSVAGGRGLNTEAFF. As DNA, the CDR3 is TGCAGCGTTGCGGGGGGGAGGGGGCTGAACACTGAAGCTTTCTTT.

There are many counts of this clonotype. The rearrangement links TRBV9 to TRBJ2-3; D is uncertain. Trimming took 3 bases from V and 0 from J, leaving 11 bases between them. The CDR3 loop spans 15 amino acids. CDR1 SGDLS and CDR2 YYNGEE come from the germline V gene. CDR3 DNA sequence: TGTGCCAGCAGCGCCGCCCCACAGAGCACAGATACGCAGTATTTT. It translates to CASSAAPQSTDTQYF.

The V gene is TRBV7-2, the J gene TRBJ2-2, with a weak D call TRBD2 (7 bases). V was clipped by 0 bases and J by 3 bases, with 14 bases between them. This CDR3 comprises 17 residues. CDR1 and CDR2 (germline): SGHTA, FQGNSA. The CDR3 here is CASSLAGGPVYTGELFF. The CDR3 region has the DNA TGTGCCAGCAGCTTAGCGGGGGGGCCGGTTTACACCGGGGAGCTGTTTTTT.

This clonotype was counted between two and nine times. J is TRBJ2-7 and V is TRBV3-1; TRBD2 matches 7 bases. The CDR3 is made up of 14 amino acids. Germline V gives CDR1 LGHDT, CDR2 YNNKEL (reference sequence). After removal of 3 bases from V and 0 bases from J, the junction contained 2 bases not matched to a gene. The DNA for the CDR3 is TGTGCCAGCAGCCATGGCGGGGGCTCCTACGAGCAGTACTTC. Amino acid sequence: CASSHGGGSYEQYF.

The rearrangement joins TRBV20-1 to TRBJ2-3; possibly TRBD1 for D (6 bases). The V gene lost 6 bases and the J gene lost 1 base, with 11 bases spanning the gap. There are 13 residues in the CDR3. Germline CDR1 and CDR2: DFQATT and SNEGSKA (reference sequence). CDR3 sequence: CSAESGGTDTQYF. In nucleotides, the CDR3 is TGCAGTGCCGAATCAGGGGGCACAGATACGCAGTATTTT.

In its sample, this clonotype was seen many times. For the CDR3, the DNA is TGTGCCAGCCGGCGGGATGCTAACTATGGCTACACCTTC. Protein sequence: CASRRDANYGYTF. The gene calls are TRBV6-2 or TRBV6-3 and TRBJ1-2, with unresolved D. The V gene lost 8 bases and the J gene lost 0 bases, with 10 bases spanning the gap. In germline, CDR1 is MNHEY, CDR2 SVGEGT. The CDR3 is 13 residues long.

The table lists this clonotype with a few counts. The CDR3 reads CASEATGRGEQYF. Here the CDR3 DNA reads TGTGCCAGCGAAGCCACAGGGAGAGGGGAGCAGTACTTC. The V gene is TRBV7-9, the J gene TRBJ2-7; D perhaps matches TRBD1 (6 bases). V shed 8 bases and J shed 7 bases, with 18 bases lying between them. The germline V gene encodes CDR1 SEHNR and CDR2 FQNEAQ (reference sequence). This CDR3 spans 13 amino acids.

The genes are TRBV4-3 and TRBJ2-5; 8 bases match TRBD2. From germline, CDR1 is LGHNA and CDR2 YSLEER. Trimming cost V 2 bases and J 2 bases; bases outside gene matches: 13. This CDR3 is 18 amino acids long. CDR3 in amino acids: CASSQTRGSGRIQETQYF. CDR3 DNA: TGCGCCAGCAGCCAAACCCGGGGGAGCGGGAGAATTCAAGAGACCCAGTACTTC.

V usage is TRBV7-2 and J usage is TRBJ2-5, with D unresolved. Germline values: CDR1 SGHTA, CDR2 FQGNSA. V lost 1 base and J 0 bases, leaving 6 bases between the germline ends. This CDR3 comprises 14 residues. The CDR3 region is CASSLVAHQETQYF. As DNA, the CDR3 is TGTGCCAGCAGCTTAGTAGCACACCAAGAGACCCAGTACTTC.

CDR3 nucleotides: TGTGCCAGCAGCTTCTCTCAAAGCCAAGAGACCCAGTACTTC. Encoded protein: CASSFSQSQETQYF. The gene calls are TRBV13 and TRBJ2-5; D unclear. V was shortened by 3 bases and J by 1 base, with 9 bases between the two germline ends. The CDR3 extends over 14 amino acids. Germline-derived CDR1 and CDR2 are PRHDT and FYEKMQ (reference sequence).

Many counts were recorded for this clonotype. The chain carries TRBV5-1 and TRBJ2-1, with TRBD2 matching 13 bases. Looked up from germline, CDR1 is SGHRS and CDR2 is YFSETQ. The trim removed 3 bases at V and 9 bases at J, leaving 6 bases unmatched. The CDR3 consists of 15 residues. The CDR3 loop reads CASSSLAGGLAEQFF. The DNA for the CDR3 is TGCGCCAGCAGCTCACTAGCGGGGGGGCTCGCTGAGCAGTTCTTC.

As DNA, the CDR3 is TGCGCCAGCAGCCAAGTATCCAGCGGGGCAAACACCGGGGAGCTGTTTTTT. It translates to CASSQVSSGANTGELFF. The chain links TRBV4-1 to TRBJ2-2; 7 bases agree with TRBD2. CDR3 size: 17 residues. J gave up 2 bases and V 1 base, and 7 bases lay outside the gene matches. CDR1 is MGHRA, CDR2 YSYEKL, per germline.

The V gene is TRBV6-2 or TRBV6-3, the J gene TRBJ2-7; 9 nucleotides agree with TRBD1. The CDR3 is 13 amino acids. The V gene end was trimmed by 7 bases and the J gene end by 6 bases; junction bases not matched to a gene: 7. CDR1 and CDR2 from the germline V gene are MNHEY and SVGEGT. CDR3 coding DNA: TGTGCCAGCACCGGGACAGGGCTTTTCGAGCAGTACTTC. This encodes CASTGTGLFEQYF.